What follows describes a single T cell receptor (beta chain). A read error may account for a junction end that differs from germline. CDR1 and CDR2 from the germline V gene are SSHAT and FNYEAQ (reference sequence). The CDR3 is made up of 14 amino acids. The data were taken from a study of blood T cell repertoires in COVID-19. Study in general: There were acute and convalescent COVID-19 samples, and they came from the United States, Italy and Spain. Sample material is recorded as cDNA or gDNA derived from T cells, B-cell-depleted T cells, or PBMCs.

As processed by the authors: Amplified reference gene primers provided the basis for estimating nucleated cell counts. Generated by immunoSEQ multiplex PCR, the TCRdb table keeps only in-frame clones and is missing some. The V and J calls and clone size come from that table; D and trimming were worked out from the DNA. The sample holds approximately 21,000 clones, 80% to 90% seen once. The chain has TRBV7-7 and TRBJ2-2; TRBD1 might be the D (5 bases). This clonotype was obtained from a human donor in a cohort sampled during active COVID-19. Sequenced: peripheral blood. The CDR3 nucleotides are TGTGCTAGCAGCTTAGAAGACAGCACCGGGGAGCTGTTTTTT. Its translation is CASSLEDSTGELFF.